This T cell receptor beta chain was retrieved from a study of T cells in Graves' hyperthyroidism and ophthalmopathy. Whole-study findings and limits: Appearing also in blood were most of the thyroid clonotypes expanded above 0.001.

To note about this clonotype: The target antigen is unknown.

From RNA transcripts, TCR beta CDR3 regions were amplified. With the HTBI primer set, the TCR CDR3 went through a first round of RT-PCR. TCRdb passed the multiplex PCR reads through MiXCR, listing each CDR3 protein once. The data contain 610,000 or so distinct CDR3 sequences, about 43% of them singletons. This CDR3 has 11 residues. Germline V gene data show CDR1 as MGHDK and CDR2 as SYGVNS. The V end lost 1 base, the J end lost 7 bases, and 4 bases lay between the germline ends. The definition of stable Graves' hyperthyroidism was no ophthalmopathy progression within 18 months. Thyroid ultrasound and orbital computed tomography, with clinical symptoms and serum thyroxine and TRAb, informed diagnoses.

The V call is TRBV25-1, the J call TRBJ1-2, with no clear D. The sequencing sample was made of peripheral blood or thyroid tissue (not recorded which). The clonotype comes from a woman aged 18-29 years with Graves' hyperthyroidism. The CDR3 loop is CASSESFGYTF. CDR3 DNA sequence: TGTGCCAGCAGTGAATCATTTGGCTACACCTTC.